The next 14 T cell receptor beta chains were all read from a single sample in a study of CD8+ T cells in alopecia areata. Described treatment: oral pan-JAK inhibitor, 5-10 mg twice daily. Following RNA extraction, reverse transcription yielded cDNA that acted as the sequencing template. Generated by immunoSEQ multiplex PCR, the TCRdb table keeps only in-frame clones and is missing some. The sample records a few hundred thousand clones, around two fifths being singletons. The input for sequencing was CD4+ T cells sorted from blood, taken at roughly week 30, from a patient treated with tofacitinib. These receptors were taken from a human donor with alopecia areata.

The gene calls are TRBV18 and TRBJ1-2; 7 bases agree with TRBD1. The length of the CDR3 is 13 residues. Germline V lookup: CDR1 KGHSH, CDR2 LQKENI. With V trimmed by 6 bases and J by 2 bases, 3 bases remained unmatched. CDR3 in amino acids: CASSQDRNYGYTF. The DNA for the CDR3 is TGTGCCAGCTCTCAGGACAGGAACTATGGCTACACCTTC.

This rearrangement joins TRBV2 to TRBJ2-3; D remains unclear. Trimming left V 4 bases short and J 11 bases short, with 10 bases between. CDR1 is SNHLY, CDR2 FYNNEI, per germline. This CDR3 comprises 11 residues. In DNA form, the CDR3 reads TGTGCCAGCAGTGTACCGGGTTGGCAGTATTTT. This sequence encodes CASSVPGWQYF.

This clone has more than one count but fewer than ten. The chain carries TRBV18 and TRBJ2-5; D is unresolved. The CDR3 is 15 amino acids. Germline V gene data show CDR1 as KGHSH and CDR2 as LQKENI. V lost 4 bases and J lost 0, with 12 bases in between. The CDR3 region is CASSLYDTYQETQYF. The CDR3 nucleotides are TGTGCCAGCTCACTATATGACACGTACCAAGAGACCCAGTACTTC.

This clone was observed a handful of times. The V and J genes are TRBV28 and TRBJ2-7, with D hard to call. This CDR3 is built from 13 residues. V shed 2 bases and J shed 4 bases, with 9 bases lying between them. The germline V gene has CDR1 MDHEN and CDR2 SYDVKM. The CDR3 nucleotides read TGTGCCAGCAGTTTAGGTATAGAGTACGAGCAGTACTTC. Its protein product is CASSLGIEYEQYF.

The chain has TRBV27 and TRBJ2-2; 11 nucleotides line up with TRBD2. With V trimmed by 5 bases and J by 5 bases, 10 bases remained unmatched. The CDR3 has 17 amino acids. Germline-derived CDR1 and CDR2 are MNHEY and SMNVEV (reference sequence). CDR3 nucleotides: TGTGCCAGCAGTCCCCTTGGGCTAGCGGGAGGTACCGGGGAGCTGTTTTTT. Protein product: CASSPLGLAGGTGELFF.

There are a few counts of this clone. The chain recombines TRBV10-3 with TRBJ2-3; TRBD2 matches at 9 bases. V was pared by 3 bases and J by 2 bases, with 6 bases of the junction left unmatched. CDR3 length: 16 amino acids. The germline CDR1 and CDR2 sequences are ENHRY and SYGVKD. Here the CDR3 reads CAISDPTSGLTDTQYF. CDR3 coding DNA: TGTGCCATCAGTGATCCGACTAGCGGACTCACAGATACGCAGTATTTT.

This clone was seen more than once but under ten times. The chain is built from TRBV10-3 and TRBJ2-3; no definite D call. V was clipped by 2 bases and J by 1 base, with 4 bases between them. Germline V gives CDR1 ENHRY, CDR2 SYGVKD. The CDR3 runs to 13 residues. This CDR3 reads CAISEMGTDTQYF. In DNA, the CDR3 is TGTGCCATCAGTGAGATGGGCACAGATACGCAGTATTTT.

The CDR3 reads CASSSDSLRETQYF. In DNA form, the CDR3 reads TGTGCCAGCAGCTCCGACTCTTTGCGGGAGACCCAGTACTTC. The V call is TRBV13, the J call TRBJ2-5; D gene uncertain. This CDR3 is built from 14 residues. Germline CDR1 is PRHDT and CDR2 is FYEKMQ (reference sequence). Trimming pared 4 bases from V and 5 bases from J, leaving 14 bases between. Combining the CDR3 with reference TRBV13 and TRBJ2-5 gives the whole variable domain AAGVIQSPRHLIKEKRETATLKCYPIPRHDTVYWYQQGPGQDPQFLISFYEKMQSDKGSIPDRFSAQQFSDYHSELNMSSLELGDSALYFCASSSDSLRETQYFGPGTRLLVL.

This clone was seen a single time. The chain couples TRBV6-5 to TRBJ2-3; 10 bases fit TRBD2. Germline CDR1 and CDR2: MNHEY and SVGAGI. CDR3 length equals 14 residues. Losses at the gene ends were 7 bases for V and 4 bases for J; bases not matched to a gene: 5. Here the CDR3 DNA reads TGTGCCAGCAAGAGCGGGGGGGATTCAGATACGCAGTATTTT. Translating it yields CASKSGGDSDTQYF.

The chain links TRBV4-2 to TRBJ1-1; unclear D gene. V was cut by 4 bases and J by 1 base, with 10 bases left in between. This CDR3 is 14 amino acids long. CDR1 is LGHNA and CDR2 is YNFKEQ in the germline V gene. For the CDR3, the DNA is TGTGCCAGCAGCCCGGGCCCCTCGAACACTGAAGCTTTCTTT. Protein: CASSPGPSNTEAFF.

The J gene is TRBJ2-5, the V gene TRBV6-5, with D perhaps TRBD2 (6 bases). Looked up from germline, CDR1 is MNHEY and CDR2 is SVGAGI. V lost 9 bases to trimming and J lost 4 bases, with 9 bases between them. This CDR3 has 11 amino acids. The CDR3, as DNA: TGTGCCAGGAGGAGGGGAGAGACCCAGTACTTC. Translation: CARRRGETQYF.

This clone has only a few counts. The V gene is TRBV30, the J gene TRBJ2-1; D gene uncertain. V lost 2 bases, J lost 5 bases, and 4 bases lay in between. This CDR3 comprises 11 residues. Germline CDR1 reads GTSNPN; CDR2 reads SVGIG (reference sequence). DNA for the CDR3: TGTGCCTGGAGTTTCAACAATGAGCAGTTCTTC. Translating it yields CAWSFNNEQFF.

The chain recombines TRBV30 with TRBJ2-1; 8 nucleotides align to TRBD2. V lost 1 base to trimming and J lost 9 bases; unmatched junction nucleotides: 14. CDR3 length: 16 amino acids. Germline V gives CDR1 GTSNPN, CDR2 SVGIG (reference sequence). The CDR3 nucleotides read TGTGCCTGGAGTGGAGCCAGCGGGAGTAGGTACGGTGAGCAGTTCTTC. Encoded protein: CAWSGASGSRYGEQFF.

The chain has TRBV18 and TRBJ1-6, with D tentatively TRBD1 (5 bases). CDR1 and CDR2 from the germline V gene are KGHSH and LQKENI. The CDR3 extends over 16 amino acids. Trimming left V 0 bases short and J 8 bases short, with 14 bases between. The DNA for the CDR3 is TGTGCCAGCTCACCACCTAACAGGCCGGGGTATTCACCCCTCCACTTT. As protein: CASSPPNRPGYSPLHF.